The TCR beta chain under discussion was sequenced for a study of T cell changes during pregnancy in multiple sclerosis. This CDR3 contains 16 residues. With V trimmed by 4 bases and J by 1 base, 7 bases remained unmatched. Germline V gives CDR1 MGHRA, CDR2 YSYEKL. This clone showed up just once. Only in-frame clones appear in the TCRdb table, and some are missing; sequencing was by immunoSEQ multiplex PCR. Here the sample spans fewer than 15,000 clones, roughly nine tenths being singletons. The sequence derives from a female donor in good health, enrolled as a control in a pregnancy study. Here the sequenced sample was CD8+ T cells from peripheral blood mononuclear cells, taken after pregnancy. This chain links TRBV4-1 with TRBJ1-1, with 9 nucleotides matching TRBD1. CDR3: CASSPHRGLGNTEAFF. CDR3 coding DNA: TGCGCCAGCAGCCCCCACAGGGGGCTGGGGAACACTGAAGCTTTCTTT.